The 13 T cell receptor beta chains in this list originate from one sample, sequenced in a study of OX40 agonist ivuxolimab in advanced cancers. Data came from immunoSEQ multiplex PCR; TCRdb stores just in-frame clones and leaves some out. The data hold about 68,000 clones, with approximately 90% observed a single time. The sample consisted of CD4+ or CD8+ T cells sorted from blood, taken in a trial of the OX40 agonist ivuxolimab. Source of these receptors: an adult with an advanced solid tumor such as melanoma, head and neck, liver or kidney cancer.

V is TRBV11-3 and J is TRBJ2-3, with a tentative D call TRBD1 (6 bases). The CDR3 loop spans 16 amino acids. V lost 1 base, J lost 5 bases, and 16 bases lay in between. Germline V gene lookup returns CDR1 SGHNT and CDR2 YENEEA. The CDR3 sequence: CASSLAGTLGVDTQYF. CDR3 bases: TGTGCCAGCAGCTTAGCGGGGACATTGGGGGTAGATACGCAGTATTTT.

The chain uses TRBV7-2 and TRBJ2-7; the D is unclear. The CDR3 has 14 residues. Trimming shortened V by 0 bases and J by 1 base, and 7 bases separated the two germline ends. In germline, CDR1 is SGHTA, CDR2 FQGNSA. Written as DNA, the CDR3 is TGTGCCAGCAGCTTAGCCACAGATTCCTACGAGCAGTACTTC. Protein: CASSLATDSYEQYF.

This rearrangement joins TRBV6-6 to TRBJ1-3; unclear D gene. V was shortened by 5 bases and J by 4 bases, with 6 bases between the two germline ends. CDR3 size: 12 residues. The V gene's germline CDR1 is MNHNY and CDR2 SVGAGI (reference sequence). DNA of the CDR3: TGTGCCAGCAGTCTAACGGGAAACACCATATATTTT. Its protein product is CASSLTGNTIYF.

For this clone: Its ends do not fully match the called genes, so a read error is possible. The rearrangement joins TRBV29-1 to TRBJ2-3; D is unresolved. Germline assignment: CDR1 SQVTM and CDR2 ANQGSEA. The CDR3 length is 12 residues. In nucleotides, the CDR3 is TGCGGCGTTGCGGTGCCACCTGATACGCAGTATTTT. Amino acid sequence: CGVAVPPDTQYF.

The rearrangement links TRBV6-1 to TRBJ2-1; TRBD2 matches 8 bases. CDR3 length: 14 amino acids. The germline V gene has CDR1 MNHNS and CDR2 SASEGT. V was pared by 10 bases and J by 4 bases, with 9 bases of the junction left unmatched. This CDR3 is CATDSGGVYNEQFF. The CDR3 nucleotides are TGTGCCACCGACAGCGGGGGTGTTTACAATGAGCAGTTCTTC.

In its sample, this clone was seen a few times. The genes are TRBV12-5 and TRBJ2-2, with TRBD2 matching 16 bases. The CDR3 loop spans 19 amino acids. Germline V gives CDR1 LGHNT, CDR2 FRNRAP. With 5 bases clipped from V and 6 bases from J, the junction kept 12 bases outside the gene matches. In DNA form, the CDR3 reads TGTGCTAGTGGTCGTTGGACAGGCGGGACTAGCGGGAGGGCCGGGGAGCTGTTTTTT. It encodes CASGRWTGGTSGRAGELFF.

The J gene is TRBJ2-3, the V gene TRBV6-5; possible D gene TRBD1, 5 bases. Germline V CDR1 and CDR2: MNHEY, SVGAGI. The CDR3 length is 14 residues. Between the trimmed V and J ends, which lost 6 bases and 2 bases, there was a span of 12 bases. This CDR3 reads CASSPDSLTDTQYF. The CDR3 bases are TGTGCCAGCAGCCCCGACAGTCTCACAGATACGCAGTATTTT.

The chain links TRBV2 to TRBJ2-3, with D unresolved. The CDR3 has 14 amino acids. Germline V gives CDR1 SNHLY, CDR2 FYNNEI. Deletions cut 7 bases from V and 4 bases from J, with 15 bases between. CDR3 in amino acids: CASTDPYVPDTQYF. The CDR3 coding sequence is TGTGCCAGCACCGATCCGTATGTACCAGATACGCAGTATTTT. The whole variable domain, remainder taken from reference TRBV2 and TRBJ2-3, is EPEVTQTPSHQVTQMGQEVILRCVPISNHLYFYWYRQILGQKVEFLVSFYNNEISEKSEIFDDQFSVERPDGSNFTLKIRSTKLEDSAMYFCASTDPYVPDTQYFGPGTRLTVL.

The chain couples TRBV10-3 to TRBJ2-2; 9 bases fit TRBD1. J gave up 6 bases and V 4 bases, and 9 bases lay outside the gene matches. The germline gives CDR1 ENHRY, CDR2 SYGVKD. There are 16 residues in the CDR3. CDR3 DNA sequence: TGTGCCATCAGTGGGACCCGGGACAGGGAGGCCGGGGAGCTGTTTTTT. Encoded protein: CAISGTRDREAGELFF.

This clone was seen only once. CDR3 coding DNA: TGTGCCAGCAGGAGCAACCAAGAGACCCAGTACTTC. The encoded protein is CASRSNQETQYF. This chain connects TRBV2 to TRBJ2-5; no clear D gene. The V and J ends lost 6 bases and 0 bases respectively, with 5 bases between them. This CDR3 comprises 12 residues. CDR1 SNHLY and CDR2 FYNNEI come from the germline V gene.

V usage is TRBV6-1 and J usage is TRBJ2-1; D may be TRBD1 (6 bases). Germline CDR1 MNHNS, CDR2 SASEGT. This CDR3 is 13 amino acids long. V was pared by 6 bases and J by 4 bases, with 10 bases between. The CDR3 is CASRVTGYNEQFF. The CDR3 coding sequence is TGTGCCAGCAGGGTGACAGGTTACAATGAGCAGTTCTTC.

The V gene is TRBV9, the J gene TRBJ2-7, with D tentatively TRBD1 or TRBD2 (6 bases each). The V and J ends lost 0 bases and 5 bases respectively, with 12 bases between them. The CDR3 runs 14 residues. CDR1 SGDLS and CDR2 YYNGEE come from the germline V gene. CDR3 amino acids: CASSVATGADEQYF. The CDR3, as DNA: TGTGCCAGCAGCGTAGCTACGGGGGCGGACGAGCAGTACTTC.

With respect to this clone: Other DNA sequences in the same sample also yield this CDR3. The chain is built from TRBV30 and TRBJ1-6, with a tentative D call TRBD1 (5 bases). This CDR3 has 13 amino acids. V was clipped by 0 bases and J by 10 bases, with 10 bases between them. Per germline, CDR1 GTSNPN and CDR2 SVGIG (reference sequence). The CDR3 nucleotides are TGTGCCTGGAGTGTGGGGGTGGGCTCACCCCTCCACTTT. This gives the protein CAWSVGVGSPLHF. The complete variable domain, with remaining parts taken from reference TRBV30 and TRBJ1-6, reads SQTIHQWPATLVQPVGSPLSLECTVEGTSNPNLYWYRQAAGRGLQLLFYSVGIGQISSEVPQNLSASRPQDRQFILSSKKLLLSDSGFYLCAWSVGVGSPLHFGNGTRLTVT.